Listed below are T cell receptor beta chains from one sample, sequenced in a study of T-cell memory formation after mild COVID-19. TCRdb processed the 5' RACE reads anew with MiXCR; each CDR3 protein has one entry. The sample lists approximately 440,000 distinct CDR3 sequences, around 18% occurring once. Material for sequencing was PBMCs or a T cell subset sorted from them (not recorded which). The receptors stem from an adult woman who had mild COVID-19 (a few samples of this study predate the infection). Cell type and time point are not known. Each CDR3 is given with its conserved first and last residue. The D gene is left open where the match is weak. Clone size is given for some rows only: seen once, a few or many times, or a class if the clone is expanded.

d_call: NA; j_call: TRBJ2-7; clone_size: NA; v_call: TRBV7-8; cdr3_nt: TGTGCCAGCAACCCCGGGCAGACCTACGAGCAGTACTTC; cdr3_aa: CASNPGQTYEQYF
d_call: TRBD1; j_call: TRBJ1-2; clone_size: NA; v_call: TRBV28; cdr3_nt: TGTGCCAGCAGTCCCAGGGGGCAGGGTAACTATGGCTACACCTTC; cdr3_aa: CASSPRGQGNYGYTF
d_call: TRBD2; j_call: TRBJ2-3; clone_size: few; v_call: TRBV6-4; cdr3_nt: TGTGCCAGCAGTGCCACTCCGAGCGGGGGGGTCACAGATACGCAGTATTTT; cdr3_aa: CASSATPSGGVTDTQYF
d_call: TRBD1; j_call: TRBJ1-1; clone_size: few; v_call: TRBV30; cdr3_nt: TGTGCCTGGAGTTGGGGGACAGGGTACACTGAAGCTTTCTTT; cdr3_aa: CAWSWGTGYTEAFF
d_call: NA; j_call: TRBJ2-1; clone_size: few; v_call: TRBV7-9; cdr3_nt: TGTGCCAGCGGCACTTTTCCGCGAGATGGACACAATGAGCAGTTCTTC; cdr3_aa: CASGTFPRDGHNEQFF
d_call: NA; j_call: TRBJ2-2; clone_size: NA; v_call: TRBV12-3/TRBV12-4; cdr3_nt: TGTGCCAGCACCCTCATTGGGGAAAACACCGGGGAGCTGTTTTTT; cdr3_aa: CASTLIGENTGELFF
d_call: NA; j_call: TRBJ1-4; clone_size: few; v_call: TRBV20-1; cdr3_nt: TGCAGTGCTAGTGGCGGGTCGGCAACTAATGAAAAACTGTTTTTT; cdr3_aa: CSASGGSATNEKLFF
d_call: NA; j_call: TRBJ1-1; clone_size: NA; v_call: TRBV19; cdr3_nt: TGTGCCAGTAGTAGGGGGTACGTCGAAGCTTTCTTT; cdr3_aa: CASSRGYVEAFF
d_call: NA; j_call: TRBJ2-7; clone_size: NA; v_call: TRBV5-1; cdr3_nt: TGCGCCAGCAGCGTGATACAGGGTGGGGGCGACGAGCAGTACTTC; cdr3_aa: CASSVIQGGGDEQYF
d_call: TRBD1; j_call: TRBJ1-2; clone_size: NA; v_call: TRBV20-1; cdr3_nt: TGCAGTGCTAGAGTCGGGACAGGGGGATTTGGCTACACCTTC; cdr3_aa: CSARVGTGGFGYTF
d_call: NA; j_call: TRBJ2-3; clone_size: NA; v_call: TRBV5-1; cdr3_nt: TGCGCCAGCAGCCCGTACAGGGTAGGGAGCACAGATACGCAGTATTTT; cdr3_aa: CASSPYRVGSTDTQYF
d_call: NA; j_call: TRBJ2-2; clone_size: few; v_call: TRBV20-1; cdr3_nt: TGCAGTGCTAGTTTAGAGGCAGGAGGGTTCACCGGGGAGCTGTTTTTT; cdr3_aa: CSASLEAGGFTGELFF
d_call: TRBD1; j_call: TRBJ2-5; clone_size: NA; v_call: TRBV10-3; cdr3_nt: TGTGCCATCAGTGGACTTGACAGGGGCCAAGAGACCCAGTACTTC; cdr3_aa: CAISGLDRGQETQYF
d_call: TRBD1; j_call: TRBJ2-2; clone_size: few; v_call: TRBV6-2/TRBV6-3; cdr3_nt: TGTGCCAGCCGAGGTAGGGGGCTAAACACCGGGGAGCTGTTTTTT; cdr3_aa: CASRGRGLNTGELFF
d_call: NA; j_call: TRBJ2-1; clone_size: few; v_call: TRBV7-3; cdr3_nt: TGTGCCAGCGCCCTCGCGAAGGTCCCGTACAATGAGCAGTTCTTC; cdr3_aa: CASALAKVPYNEQFF
d_call: NA; j_call: TRBJ2-3; clone_size: many; v_call: TRBV7-9; cdr3_nt: TGTGCCAGCAGCTTAACGCGGGCCGAGGAAGATACGCAGTATTTT; cdr3_aa: CASSLTRAEEDTQYF
d_call: TRBD2; j_call: TRBJ2-3; clone_size: few; v_call: TRBV28; cdr3_nt: TGTGCCAGCAGTTGGACTAGCGGGACCACAGATACGCAGTATTTT; cdr3_aa: CASSWTSGTTDTQYF
d_call: NA; j_call: TRBJ1-2; clone_size: few; v_call: TRBV29-1; cdr3_nt: TGCAGCGTTGTAACAGGGAAAGATGCTGGCTACACCTTC; cdr3_aa: CSVVTGKDAGYTF
d_call: TRBD1; j_call: TRBJ1-1; clone_size: NA; v_call: TRBV6-2/TRBV6-3; cdr3_nt: TGTGCCAGCAGTTACGGAGGGACAGGGTACACTGAAGCTTTCTTT; cdr3_aa: CASSYGGTGYTEAFF
d_call: NA; j_call: TRBJ1-2; clone_size: few; v_call: TRBV14; cdr3_nt: TGTGCCAGCAGCCCGGGACATACGAATTTGGATGGCTACACCTTC; cdr3_aa: CASSPGHTNLDGYTF
d_call: TRBD2; j_call: TRBJ2-1; clone_size: NA; v_call: TRBV20-1; cdr3_nt: TGCAGTGCTAGCCCCCGGACTAGCGGGTACAATGAGCAGTTCTTC; cdr3_aa: CSASPRTSGYNEQFF
d_call: NA; j_call: TRBJ1-2; clone_size: NA; v_call: TRBV7-9; cdr3_nt: TGTGCCAGCAGCCCCACGGGGGGGGGCGGTACCTATGGCTACACCTTC; cdr3_aa: CASSPTGGGGTYGYTF
d_call: NA; j_call: TRBJ2-2; clone_size: NA; v_call: TRBV19; cdr3_nt: TGTGCCAGTAGTACATTGGCGACCGGGGAGCTGTTTTTT; cdr3_aa: CASSTLATGELFF
d_call: TRBD2; j_call: TRBJ2-7; clone_size: NA; v_call: TRBV6-1; cdr3_nt: TGTGCCAGCAGTGGTCGTGGTAGCGGGGGGCTTCCTCCGGGGGAGCAGTACTTC; cdr3_aa: CASSGRGSGGLPPGEQYF
d_call: TRBD2; j_call: TRBJ2-3; clone_size: NA; v_call: TRBV9; cdr3_nt: TGTGCCAGCAGCGTAGTACCTAGCGGGGGGGCAGCGAATACGCAGTATTTT; cdr3_aa: CASSVVPSGGAANTQYF
d_call: NA; j_call: TRBJ1-2; clone_size: NA; v_call: TRBV19; cdr3_nt: TGTGCCACCTGGTCGGGGGACTACACCTTC; cdr3_aa: CATWSGDYTF
d_call: NA; j_call: TRBJ2-7; clone_size: few; v_call: TRBV10-3; cdr3_nt: TGTGCCATCAGTGAGTCTCTGGGGTCCGACGAGCAGTACTTC; cdr3_aa: CAISESLGSDEQYF
d_call: NA; j_call: TRBJ1-3; clone_size: NA; v_call: TRBV4-1; cdr3_nt: TGCGCCAGCAGCCAGCAGGTAACTTACTCTGGAAACACCATATATTTT; cdr3_aa: CASSQQVTYSGNTIYF
d_call: NA; j_call: TRBJ1-1; clone_size: few; v_call: TRBV30; cdr3_nt: TGTGCCTGGAGTGTTGGCAGAAACACTGAAGCTTTCTTT; cdr3_aa: CAWSVGRNTEAFF
d_call: NA; j_call: TRBJ2-1; clone_size: few; v_call: TRBV7-6; cdr3_nt: TGTGCCAGCAGCTTAGTCAGTGGCGGGGTCAATGAGCAGTTCTTC; cdr3_aa: CASSLVSGGVNEQFF
d_call: TRBD1; j_call: TRBJ2-2; clone_size: few; v_call: TRBV6-1; cdr3_nt: TGTGCCAGCAGGGGACAGGGGTACACCGGGGAGCTGTTTTTT; cdr3_aa: CASRGQGYTGELFF
d_call: TRBD2; j_call: TRBJ2-2; clone_size: few; v_call: TRBV5-1; cdr3_nt: TGCGCCAGCAGCTTCGGACTAGCGGGAGAGCAAACCGGGGAGCTGTTTTTT; cdr3_aa: CASSFGLAGEQTGELFF
d_call: NA; j_call: TRBJ2-1; clone_size: NA; v_call: TRBV11-3; cdr3_nt: TGTGCCAGCAGCTTAGATCCAAGAAACGTGTTCAATGAGCAGTTCTTC; cdr3_aa: CASSLDPRNVFNEQFF
d_call: TRBD1; j_call: TRBJ1-1; clone_size: NA; v_call: TRBV12-3/TRBV12-4; cdr3_nt: TGTGCCAGCAAGGGACAGGGGATCACTGAAGCTTTCTTT; cdr3_aa: CASKGQGITEAFF
d_call: NA; j_call: TRBJ2-3; clone_size: few; v_call: TRBV29-1; cdr3_nt: TGCAGCGCCCGGAGGGCTGCAGATACGCAGTATTTT; cdr3_aa: CSARRAADTQYF
d_call: NA; j_call: TRBJ2-4; clone_size: NA; v_call: TRBV18; cdr3_nt: TGTGCCAGCTCAGCATTGTTCGACGCCGGGGCCAAAAACATTCAGTACTTC; cdr3_aa: CASSALFDAGAKNIQYF
d_call: NA; j_call: TRBJ1-2; clone_size: few; v_call: TRBV4-1; cdr3_nt: TGCGCCAGCAGCCAAGAACAGGGATCCCTCGTTTTGGGCTACACCTTC; cdr3_aa: CASSQEQGSLVLGYTF
d_call: NA; j_call: TRBJ1-6; clone_size: NA; v_call: TRBV5-1; cdr3_nt: TGCGCCAGCAGCCCGGAGACAGATAATTCACCCCTCCACTTT; cdr3_aa: CASSPETDNSPLHF
d_call: TRBD1; j_call: TRBJ2-7; clone_size: few; v_call: TRBV15; cdr3_nt: TGTGCCACCAGTAGAGACAGGGGGCGGTCCTACGAGCAGTACTTC; cdr3_aa: CATSRDRGRSYEQYF
d_call: TRBD2; j_call: TRBJ2-1; clone_size: many; v_call: TRBV5-1; cdr3_nt: TGCGCCAGCAGCTTGGTCGACAAGACTAGCGGGAGAGGGTATGAGCAGTTCTTC; cdr3_aa: CASSLVDKTSGRGYEQFF
d_call: NA; j_call: TRBJ1-1; clone_size: few; v_call: TRBV5-1; cdr3_nt: TGCGCCAGCAGGGACCCCATGGCCTCTGAAGCTTTCTTT; cdr3_aa: CASRDPMASEAFF
d_call: NA; j_call: TRBJ2-6; clone_size: NA; v_call: TRBV20-1; cdr3_nt: TGCAGTGCTAGAGCCCCAGATAAGGCCTCTGGGGCCAACGTCCTGACTTTC; cdr3_aa: CSARAPDKASGANVLTF
d_call: NA; j_call: TRBJ2-7; clone_size: few; v_call: TRBV6-5; cdr3_nt: TGTGCCAGCAGTCTTGGGTCTGAATCCTACGAGCAGTACTTC; cdr3_aa: CASSLGSESYEQYF